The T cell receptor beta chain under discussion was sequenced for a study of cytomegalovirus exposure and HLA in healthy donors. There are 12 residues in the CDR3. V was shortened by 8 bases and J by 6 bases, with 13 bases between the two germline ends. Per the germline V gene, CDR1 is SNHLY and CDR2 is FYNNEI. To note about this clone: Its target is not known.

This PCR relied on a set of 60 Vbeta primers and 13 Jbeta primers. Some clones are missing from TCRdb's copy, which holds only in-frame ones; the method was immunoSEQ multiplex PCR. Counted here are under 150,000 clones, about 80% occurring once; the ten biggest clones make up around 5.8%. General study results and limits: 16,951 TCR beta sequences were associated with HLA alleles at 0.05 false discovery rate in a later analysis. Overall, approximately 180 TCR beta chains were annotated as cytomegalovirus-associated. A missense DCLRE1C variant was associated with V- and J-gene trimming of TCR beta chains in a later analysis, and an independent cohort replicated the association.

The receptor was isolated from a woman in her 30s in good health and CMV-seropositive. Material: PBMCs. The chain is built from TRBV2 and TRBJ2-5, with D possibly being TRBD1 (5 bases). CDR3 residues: CASGVGVKTQYF. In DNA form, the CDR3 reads TGTGCCAGCGGGGTAGGGGTGAAGACCCAGTACTTC.